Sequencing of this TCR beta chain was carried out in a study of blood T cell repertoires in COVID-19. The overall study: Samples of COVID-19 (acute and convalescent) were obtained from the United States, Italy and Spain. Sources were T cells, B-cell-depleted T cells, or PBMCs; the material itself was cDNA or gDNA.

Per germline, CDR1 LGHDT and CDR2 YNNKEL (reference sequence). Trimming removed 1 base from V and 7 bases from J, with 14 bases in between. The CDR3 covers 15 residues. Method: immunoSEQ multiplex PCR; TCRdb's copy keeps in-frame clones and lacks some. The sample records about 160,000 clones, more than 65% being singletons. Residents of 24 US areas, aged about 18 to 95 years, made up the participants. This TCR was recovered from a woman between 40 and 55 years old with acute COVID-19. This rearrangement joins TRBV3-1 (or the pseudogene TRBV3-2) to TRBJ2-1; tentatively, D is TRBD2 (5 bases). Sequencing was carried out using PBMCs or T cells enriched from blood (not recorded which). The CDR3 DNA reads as TGTGCCAGCAGCCAAGCCCACCTTAGCGCAAATGAGCAGTTCTTC. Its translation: CASSQAHLSANEQFF.